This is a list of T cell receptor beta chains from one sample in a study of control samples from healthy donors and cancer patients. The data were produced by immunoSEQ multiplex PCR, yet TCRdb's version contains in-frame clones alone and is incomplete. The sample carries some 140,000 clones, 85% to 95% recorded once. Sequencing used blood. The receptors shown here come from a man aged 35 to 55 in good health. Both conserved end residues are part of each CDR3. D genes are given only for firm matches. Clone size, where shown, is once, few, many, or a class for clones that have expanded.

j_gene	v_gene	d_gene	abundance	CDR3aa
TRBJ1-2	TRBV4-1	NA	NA	CASSQEGGYTF
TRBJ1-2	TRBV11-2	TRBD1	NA	CASSANGDSYGYTF
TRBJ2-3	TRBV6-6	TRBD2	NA	CASSSLAGGKDTQYF
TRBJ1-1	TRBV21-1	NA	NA	CASSKGSDIVRTNTEAFF
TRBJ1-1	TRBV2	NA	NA	CASGLAGTEAFF
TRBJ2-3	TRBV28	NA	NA	CASSLAGATGTDTQYF
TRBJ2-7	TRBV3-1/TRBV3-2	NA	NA	CASSQGLAYEQYF
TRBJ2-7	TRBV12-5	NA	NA	CASGLGSQGSYEQYF
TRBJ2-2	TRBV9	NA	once	CASSPRTDMELFF
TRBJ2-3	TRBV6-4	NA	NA	CASSERGSDTQYF
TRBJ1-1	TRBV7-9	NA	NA	CASSFAQGNTEAFF